This T cell receptor beta chain derives from a study of T cell changes during pregnancy in multiple sclerosis. The length of the CDR3 is 18 residues. V was shortened by 1 base and J by 5 bases, with 24 bases between the two germline ends. Germline V CDR1 and CDR2: SGHTS, YDEGEE. The table came from immunoSEQ multiplex PCR; TCRdb's copy has only in-frame clones and leaves some out. The sample lists about 70,000 clones, about 90% occurring once. The receptor comes from a female donor in good health, enrolled as a control in a pregnancy study. The chain links TRBV5-8 to TRBJ1-1; D is uncertain. The source was peripheral blood, collected in the third trimester of pregnancy. CDR3 region: CASSLLFGIGRRRTEAFF. The DNA of the CDR3 is TGTGCCAGCAGCTTGCTCTTCGGGATTGGAAGGCGGAGGACTGAAGCTTTCTTT.